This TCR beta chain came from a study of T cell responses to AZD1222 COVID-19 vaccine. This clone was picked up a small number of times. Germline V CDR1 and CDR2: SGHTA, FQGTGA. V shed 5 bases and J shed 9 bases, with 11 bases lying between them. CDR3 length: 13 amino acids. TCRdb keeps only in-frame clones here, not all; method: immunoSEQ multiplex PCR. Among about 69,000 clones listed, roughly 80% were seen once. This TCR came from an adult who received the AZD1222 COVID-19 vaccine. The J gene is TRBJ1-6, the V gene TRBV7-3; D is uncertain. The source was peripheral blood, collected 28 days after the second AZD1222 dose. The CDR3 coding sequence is TGTGCCAGCAGCCTCACAGAAGGTTCACCCCTCCACTTT. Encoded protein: CASSLTEGSPLHF.